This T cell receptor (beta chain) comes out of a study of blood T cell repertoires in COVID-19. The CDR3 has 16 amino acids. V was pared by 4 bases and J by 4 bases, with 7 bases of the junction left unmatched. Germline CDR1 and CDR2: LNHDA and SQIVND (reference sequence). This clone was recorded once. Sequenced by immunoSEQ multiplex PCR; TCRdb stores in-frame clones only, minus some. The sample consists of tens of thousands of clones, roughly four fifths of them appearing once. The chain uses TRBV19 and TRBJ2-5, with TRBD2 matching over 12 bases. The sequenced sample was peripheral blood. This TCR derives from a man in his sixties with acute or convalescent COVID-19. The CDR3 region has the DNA TGTGCCAGTAGTACAAAACTAGCGGGGGGACGAGAGACCCAGTACTTC. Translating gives CASSTKLAGGRETQYF.